Included here is one T cell receptor beta chain sequence, with context. The entry originates in a study of blood T cell repertoires in COVID-19. Study summary: Donors in the United States, Italy and Spain gave samples during acute or convalescent COVID-19. Sources were T cells, B-cell-depleted T cells, or PBMCs; the material itself was cDNA or gDNA.

The CDR3 is 14 amino acids. Germline V gives CDR1 SEHNR, CDR2 FQNEAQ (reference sequence). V was cut by 5 bases and J by 2 bases, with 12 bases left in between. In the original workflow: The assay estimated nucleated cells by amplifying reference gene primers. Sequencing was performed with immunoSEQ multiplex PCR; in TCRdb, only in-frame clones are kept and a portion is missing. For V, J and clone size, that table is used; D and trimming come from the DNA. The sample includes over 30,000 clones, about 84% of them seen just once. This chain uses TRBV7-9 with TRBJ1-2, with no clear D. Sequencing used peripheral blood. The receptor comes from an older man with active or convalescent COVID-19. For the CDR3, the DNA is TGTGCCAGCAGCGAAGCACACGGGAACTATGGCTACACCTTC. It encodes CASSEAHGNYGYTF.